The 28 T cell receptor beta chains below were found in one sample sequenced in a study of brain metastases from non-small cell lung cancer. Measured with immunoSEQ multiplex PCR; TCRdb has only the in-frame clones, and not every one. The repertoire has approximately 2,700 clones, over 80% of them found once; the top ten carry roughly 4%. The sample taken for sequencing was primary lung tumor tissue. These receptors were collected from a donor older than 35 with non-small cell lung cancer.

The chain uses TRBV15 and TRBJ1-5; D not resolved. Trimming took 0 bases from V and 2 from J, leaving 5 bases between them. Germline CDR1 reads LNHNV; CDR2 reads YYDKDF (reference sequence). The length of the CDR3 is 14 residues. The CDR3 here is CATSRERRNQPQHF. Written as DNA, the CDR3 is TGTGCCACCAGCAGAGAGAGGCGCAATCAGCCCCAGCATTTT.

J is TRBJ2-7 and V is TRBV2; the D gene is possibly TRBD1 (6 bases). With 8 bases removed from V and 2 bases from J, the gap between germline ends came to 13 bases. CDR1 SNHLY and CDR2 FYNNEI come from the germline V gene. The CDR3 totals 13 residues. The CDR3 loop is CASGNRETYEQYF. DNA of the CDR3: TGTGCCAGCGGAAACAGGGAAACCTACGAGCAGTACTTC.

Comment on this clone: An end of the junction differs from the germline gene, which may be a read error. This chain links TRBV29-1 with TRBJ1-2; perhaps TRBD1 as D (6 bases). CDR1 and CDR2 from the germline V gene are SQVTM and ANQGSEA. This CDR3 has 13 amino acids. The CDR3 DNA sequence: TGCAGCGTTGTGGACAGTTCTAACTATGACTACACCTTC. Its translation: CSVVDSSNYDYTF.

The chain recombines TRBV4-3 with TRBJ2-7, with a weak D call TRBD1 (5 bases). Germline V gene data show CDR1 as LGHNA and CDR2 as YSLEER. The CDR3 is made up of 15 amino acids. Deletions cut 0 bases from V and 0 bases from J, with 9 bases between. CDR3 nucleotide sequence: TGCGCCAGCAGCCAAGAGGCCAGGGCCTCCTACGAGCAGTACTTC. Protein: CASSQEARASYEQYF.

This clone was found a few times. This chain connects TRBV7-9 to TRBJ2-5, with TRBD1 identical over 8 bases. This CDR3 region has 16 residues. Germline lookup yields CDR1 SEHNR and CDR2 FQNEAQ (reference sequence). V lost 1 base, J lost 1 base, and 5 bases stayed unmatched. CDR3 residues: CASSLVGQDLQETQYF. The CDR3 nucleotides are TGTGCCAGCAGCTTAGTGGGACAGGACCTCCAAGAGACCCAGTACTTC. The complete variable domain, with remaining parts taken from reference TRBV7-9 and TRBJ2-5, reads DTGVSQNPRHKITKRGQNVTFRCDPISEHNRLYWYRQTLGQGPEFLTYFQNEAQLEKSRLLSDRFSAERPKGSFSTLEIQRTEQGDSAMYLCASSLVGQDLQETQYFGPGTRLLVL.

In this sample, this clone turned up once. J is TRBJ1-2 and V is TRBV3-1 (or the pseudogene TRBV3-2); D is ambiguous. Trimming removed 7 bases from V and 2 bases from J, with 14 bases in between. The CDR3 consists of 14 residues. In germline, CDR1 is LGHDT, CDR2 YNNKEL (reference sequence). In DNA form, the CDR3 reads TGTGCCAGCATCGGACCGCATTCAAACTATGGCTACACCTTC. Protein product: CASIGPHSNYGYTF.

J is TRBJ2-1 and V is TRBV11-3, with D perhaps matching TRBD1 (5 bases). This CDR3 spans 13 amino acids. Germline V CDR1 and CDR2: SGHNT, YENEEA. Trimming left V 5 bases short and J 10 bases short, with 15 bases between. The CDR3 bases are TGTGCCAGCAGCCCTTTCCCAGGGTCCGAGCAGTTCTTC. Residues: CASSPFPGSEQFF.

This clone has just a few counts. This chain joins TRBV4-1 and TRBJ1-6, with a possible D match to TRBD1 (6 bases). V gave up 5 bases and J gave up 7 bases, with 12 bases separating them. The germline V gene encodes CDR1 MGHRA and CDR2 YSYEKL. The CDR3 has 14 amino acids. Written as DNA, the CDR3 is TGCGCCAGCAGCACTCGGACAGAGAATTCACCCCTCCACTTT. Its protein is CASSTRTENSPLHF.

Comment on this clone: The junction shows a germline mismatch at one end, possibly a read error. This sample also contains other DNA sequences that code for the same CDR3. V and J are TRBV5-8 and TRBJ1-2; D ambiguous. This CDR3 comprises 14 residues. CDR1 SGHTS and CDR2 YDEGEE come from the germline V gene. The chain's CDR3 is CASSLRAVDYGYTF. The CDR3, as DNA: TGTGCCAGCAGCTTGAGGGCGGTAGACTATGGTTACACCTTC.

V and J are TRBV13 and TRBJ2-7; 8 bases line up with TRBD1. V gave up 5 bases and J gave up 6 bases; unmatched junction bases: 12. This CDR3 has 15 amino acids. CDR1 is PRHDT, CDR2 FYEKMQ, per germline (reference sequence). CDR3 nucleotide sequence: TGTGCCAGCAGCGACACCCGGACAGGGTCATCCGAGCAGTACTTC. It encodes CASSDTRTGSSEQYF.

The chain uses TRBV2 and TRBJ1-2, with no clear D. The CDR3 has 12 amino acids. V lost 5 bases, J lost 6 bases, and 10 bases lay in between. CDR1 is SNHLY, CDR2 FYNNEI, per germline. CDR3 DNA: TGTGCCAGCAGTCAGCGTCGTGATGGCTACACCTTC. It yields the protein CASSQRRDGYTF.

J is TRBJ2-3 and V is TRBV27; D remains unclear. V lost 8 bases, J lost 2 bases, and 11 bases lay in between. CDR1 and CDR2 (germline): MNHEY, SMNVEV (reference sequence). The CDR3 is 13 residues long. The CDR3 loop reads CASASLNTDTQYF. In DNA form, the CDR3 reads TGTGCCAGCGCAAGCCTTAACACAGATACGCAGTATTTT.

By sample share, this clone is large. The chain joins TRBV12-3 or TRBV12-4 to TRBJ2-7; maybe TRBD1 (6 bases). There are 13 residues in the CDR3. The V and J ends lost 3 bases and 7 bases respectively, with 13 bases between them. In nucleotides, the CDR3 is TGTGCCAGCAGTTTTTCAGGGGAAGGTGAGCAGTACTTC. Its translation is CASSFSGEGEQYF.

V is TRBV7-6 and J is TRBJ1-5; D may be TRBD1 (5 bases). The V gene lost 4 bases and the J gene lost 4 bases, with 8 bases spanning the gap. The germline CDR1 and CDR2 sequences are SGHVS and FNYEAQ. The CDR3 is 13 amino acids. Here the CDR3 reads CASSSQENQPQHF. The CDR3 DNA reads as TGTGCCAGCAGCTCACAGGAGAATCAGCCCCAGCATTTT.

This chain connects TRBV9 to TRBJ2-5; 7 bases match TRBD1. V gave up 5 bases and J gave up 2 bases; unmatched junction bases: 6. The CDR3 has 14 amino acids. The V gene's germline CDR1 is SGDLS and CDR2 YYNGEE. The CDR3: CASSGDSSQETQYF. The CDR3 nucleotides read TGTGCCAGCAGTGGGGACAGCTCTCAAGAGACCCAGTACTTC.

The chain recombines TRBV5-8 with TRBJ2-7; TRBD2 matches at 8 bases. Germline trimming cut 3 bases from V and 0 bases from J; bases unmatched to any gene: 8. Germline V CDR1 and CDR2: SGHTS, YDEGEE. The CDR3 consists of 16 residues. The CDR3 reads CASSSYSGVSSYEQYF. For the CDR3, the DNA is TGTGCCAGCAGCTCATATAGCGGGGTGAGCTCCTACGAGCAGTACTTC.

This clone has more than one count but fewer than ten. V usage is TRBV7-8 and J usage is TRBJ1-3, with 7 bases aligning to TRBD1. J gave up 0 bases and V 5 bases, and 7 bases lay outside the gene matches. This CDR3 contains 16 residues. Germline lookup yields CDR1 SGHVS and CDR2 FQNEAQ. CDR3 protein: CASSPPTGTSGNTIYF. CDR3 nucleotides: TGTGCCAGCAGCCCCCCGACAGGGACCTCTGGAAACACCATATATTTT.

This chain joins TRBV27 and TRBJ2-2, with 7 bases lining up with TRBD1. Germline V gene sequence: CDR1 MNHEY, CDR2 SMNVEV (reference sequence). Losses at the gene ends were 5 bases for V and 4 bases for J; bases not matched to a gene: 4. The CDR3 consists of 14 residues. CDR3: CASSLGQSTGELFF. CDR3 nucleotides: TGTGCCAGCAGTCTGGGACAGTCCACCGGGGAGCTGTTTTTT.

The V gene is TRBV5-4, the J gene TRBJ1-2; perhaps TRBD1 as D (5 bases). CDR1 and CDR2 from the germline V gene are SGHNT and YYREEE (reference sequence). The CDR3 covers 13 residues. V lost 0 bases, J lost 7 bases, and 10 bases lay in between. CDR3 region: CASSLGGEFGYTF. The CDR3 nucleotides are TGTGCCAGCAGCTTGGGGGGGGAATTTGGCTACACCTTC.

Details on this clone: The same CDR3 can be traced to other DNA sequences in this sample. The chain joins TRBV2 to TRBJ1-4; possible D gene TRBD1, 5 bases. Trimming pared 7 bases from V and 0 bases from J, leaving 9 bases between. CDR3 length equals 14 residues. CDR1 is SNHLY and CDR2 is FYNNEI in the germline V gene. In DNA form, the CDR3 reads TGTGCCAGCATGGAACAGGCAACTAATGAAAAACTGTTTTTT. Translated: CASMEQATNEKLFF.

The CDR3 nucleotides are TGTGCCAGCAGTCCCCTAGGGGGCCGCGAGACCCAGTACTTC. Its protein is CASSPLGGRETQYF. The gene calls are TRBV27 and TRBJ2-5, with TRBD1 matching over 7 bases. The germline V gene encodes CDR1 MNHEY and CDR2 SMNVEV (reference sequence). Trimming at V came to 5 bases and at J to 5 bases, leaving 8 bases not matched to a gene. The CDR3 extends over 14 amino acids.

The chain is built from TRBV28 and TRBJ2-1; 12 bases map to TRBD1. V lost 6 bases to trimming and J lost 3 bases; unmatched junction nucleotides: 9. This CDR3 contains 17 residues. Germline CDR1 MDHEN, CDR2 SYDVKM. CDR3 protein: CASRTPGQGAIYNEQFF. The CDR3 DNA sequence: TGTGCCAGCAGAACACCGGGACAGGGGGCAATCTACAATGAGCAGTTCTTC.

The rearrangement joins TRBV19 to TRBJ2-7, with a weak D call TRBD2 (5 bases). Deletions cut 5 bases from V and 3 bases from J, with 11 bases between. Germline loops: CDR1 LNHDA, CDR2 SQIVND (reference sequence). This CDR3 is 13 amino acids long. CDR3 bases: TGTGCCAGTAGTCTGGAGGACGGCTACGAGCAGTACTTC. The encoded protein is CASSLEDGYEQYF.

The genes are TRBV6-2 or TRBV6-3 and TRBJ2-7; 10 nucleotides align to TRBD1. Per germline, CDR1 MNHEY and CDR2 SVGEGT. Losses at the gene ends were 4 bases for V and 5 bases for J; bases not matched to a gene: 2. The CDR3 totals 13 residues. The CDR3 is CASSWDRGNEQYF. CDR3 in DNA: TGTGCCAGCAGTTGGGACAGGGGCAACGAGCAGTACTTC.

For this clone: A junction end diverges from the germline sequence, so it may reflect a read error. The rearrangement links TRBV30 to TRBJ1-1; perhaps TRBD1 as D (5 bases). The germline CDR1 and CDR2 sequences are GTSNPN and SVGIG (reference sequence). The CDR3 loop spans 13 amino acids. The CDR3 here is CAWSVGLRTETFF. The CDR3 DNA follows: TGTGCCTGGAGTGTGGGGCTACGGACTGAAACTTTCTTT.

As DNA, the CDR3 is TGTGCCAGCAGCTTAGTTACTCGGACTACTTCACTCTCTGGAAACACCATATATTTT. Translating it yields CASSLVTRTTSLSGNTIYF. The chain joins TRBV7-9 to TRBJ1-3; unclear D gene. Germline V gives CDR1 SEHNR, CDR2 FQNEAQ (reference sequence). The CDR3 is 19 amino acids. The V and J ends lost 1 base and 0 bases respectively, with 19 bases between them.

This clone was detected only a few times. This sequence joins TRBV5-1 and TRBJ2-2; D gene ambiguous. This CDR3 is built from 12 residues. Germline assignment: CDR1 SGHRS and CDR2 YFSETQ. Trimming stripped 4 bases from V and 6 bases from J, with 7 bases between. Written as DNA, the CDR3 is TGCGCCAGCAGCCTCGTGTCCGGGGAGCTGTTTTTT. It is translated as CASSLVSGELFF.

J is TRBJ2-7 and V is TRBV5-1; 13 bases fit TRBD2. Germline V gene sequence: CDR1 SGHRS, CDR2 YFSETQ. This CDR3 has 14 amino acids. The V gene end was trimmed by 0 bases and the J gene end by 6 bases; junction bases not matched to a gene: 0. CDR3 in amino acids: CASSLGLAGGEQYF. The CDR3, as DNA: TGCGCCAGCAGCTTGGGACTAGCGGGGGGCGAGCAGTACTTC.